The 11 T cell receptor beta chains listed next were all sequenced from one sample in a study of blood T cell repertoires in COVID-19. Using immunoSEQ multiplex PCR, the repertoire was profiled, and TCRdb retains in-frame clones only, with some absent. The data show roughly 73,000 clones, about 88% seen once. The sequencing input was peripheral blood. These TCRs come from an older man with active COVID-19.

This clone was detected once. The chain combines TRBV7-3 with TRBJ2-1; TRBD2 aligns across 7 bases. CDR3 length equals 16 residues. Per the germline V gene, CDR1 is SGHTA and CDR2 is FQGTGA. Unmatched junction bases numbered 5, after V lost 1 base and J lost 2 bases. The CDR3 reads CASSLRPSGTYNEQFF. CDR3 sequence (DNA): TGTGCCAGCAGCTTAAGGCCTAGCGGTACCTACAATGAGCAGTTCTTC.

V gene TRBV10-2 combines with J gene TRBJ2-2; 13 bases fit TRBD2. After removal of 6 bases from V and 7 bases from J, the junction contained 8 bases not matched to a gene. The length of the CDR3 is 16 residues. Germline loops: CDR1 WSHSY, CDR2 SAAADI. The CDR3 nucleotides read TGCGCCAGCAGCCAGACTAGCGGGAGGCCTCACGGGGAGCTGTTTTTT. Amino acid sequence: CASSQTSGRPHGELFF.

The chain links TRBV7-2 to TRBJ1-5, with D possibly TRBD1 on 5 matching bases. The germline V gene encodes CDR1 SGHTA and CDR2 FQGNSA. The CDR3 is made up of 15 amino acids. The V end lost 1 base, the J end lost 4 bases, and 11 bases lay between the germline ends. The CDR3 loop reads CASSLDAGPNQPQHF. The CDR3, as DNA: TGTGCCAGCAGCTTAGACGCGGGACCGAATCAGCCCCAGCATTTT.

This chain joins TRBV19 and TRBJ2-5; D is possibly TRBD2 (5 bases). This CDR3 is built from 15 residues. CDR1 LNHDA and CDR2 SQIVND come from the germline V gene (reference sequence). The germline V and J ends were trimmed by 4 bases and 5 bases, with 17 bases remaining between them. CDR3 region: CASSTQDSFGETQYF. As DNA, the CDR3 is TGTGCCAGTAGTACCCAGGACTCCTTCGGCGAGACCCAGTACTTC.

The J gene is TRBJ1-2, the V gene TRBV30, with 9 positions matching TRBD1. Trimming at V came to 1 base and at J to 4 bases, leaving 7 bases not matched to a gene. The CDR3 is 15 amino acids. Germline V gene data show CDR1 as GTSNPN and CDR2 as SVGIG (reference sequence). Here the CDR3 DNA reads TGTGCCTGGAGTGCCGGGACAGGGAATGGCTATGGCTACACCTTC. This gives the protein CAWSAGTGNGYGYTF.

The V call is TRBV6-5, the J call TRBJ2-5; the match to TRBD2 covers 7 bases. Germline V gene data show CDR1 as MNHEY and CDR2 as SVGAGI. Trimming removed 8 bases from V and 4 bases from J; junction bases left unmatched: 4. CDR3 length: 12 residues. The CDR3 bases are TGTGCCAGCGGCCGGGGGGTAGAGACCCAGTACTTC. It codes for CASGRGVETQYF.

The rearrangement uses TRBV3-1 (or the pseudogene TRBV3-2) and TRBJ2-5; 9 bases fit TRBD2. Germline CDR1 LGHDT, CDR2 YNNKEL (reference sequence). The V and J ends lost 3 bases and 2 bases, in that order; junction bases with no gene match: 10. This CDR3 spans 17 amino acids. The CDR3 region has the DNA TGTGCCAGCAGCCAGGTTCCGGGACTAGCCCATCAAGAGACCCAGTACTTC. This codes for CASSQVPGLAHQETQYF.

This clone is a singleton in its sample. The V gene is TRBV19, the J gene TRBJ1-1; D is unclear. The V and J ends lost 1 base and 8 bases respectively, with 11 bases between them. Germline CDR1 and CDR2: LNHDA and SQIVND (reference sequence). This CDR3 spans 13 amino acids. The CDR3 loop is CASSIVVQAEAFF. For the CDR3, the DNA is TGTGCCAGTAGTATAGTCGTGCAGGCGGAAGCTTTCTTT.

This chain joins TRBV11-3 and TRBJ2-2; TRBD2 matches 8 bases. Trimming took 5 bases from V and 1 from J; bases not matched to a gene: 6. Looked up from germline, CDR1 is SGHNT and CDR2 is YENEEA. CDR3 length equals 16 residues. The DNA of the CDR3 is TGTGCCAGCAGCAAGGAGGGGACTAGGAACACCGGGGAGCTGTTTTTT. Protein product: CASSKEGTRNTGELFF.

This rearrangement joins TRBV5-1 to TRBJ2-7, with TRBD1 matching 8 bases. Germline V gene data show CDR1 as SGHRS and CDR2 as YFSETQ. The CDR3 runs 14 residues. V was clipped by 4 bases and J by 2 bases; unmatched bases: 5. The CDR3 nucleotides read TGCGCCAGCAGCCCGGACAGGGCCCCCTACGAGCAGTACTTC. This sequence encodes CASSPDRAPYEQYF. Looking up the rest from reference TRBV5-1 and TRBJ2-7 gives the full variable domain: KAGVTQTPRYLIKTRGQQVTLSCSPISGHRSVSWYQQTPGQGLQFLFEYFSETQRNKGNFPGRFSGRQFSNSRSEMNVSTLELGDSALYLCASSPDRAPYEQYFGPGTRLTVT.

As for this clone: The CDR3 end shows no conserved phenylalanine or tryptophan, and so a read error is likely. The DNA is omitted, as the CDR3 cannot be located on it reliably, and the CDR3 follows TCRdb's listing. The chain joins TRBV2 to TRBJ2-7; the DNA was not compared with TRBD1, the D call given in the table. From germline, CDR1 is SNHLY and CDR2 FYNNEI. The CDR3 region is 11 residues in length, termini included. CDR3 amino acids: CASSGDRPSVL.